This passage covers 7 T cell receptor beta chains from one sample sequenced in a study of cytomegalovirus exposure and HLA in healthy donors. The PCR used 60 Vbeta and 13 Jbeta primers. Profiled with immunoSEQ multiplex PCR; TCRdb holds only in-frame clones, not every one. Of almost 95,000 clones listed, 69% are singletons. What was sequenced was PBMCs. Receptor source: a man in his forties or fifties in good health and CMV-seronegative.

This clone has only one observation. The CDR3 sequence is CASSPGLAGRETQYF. The CDR3, as DNA: TGTGCCAGCAGCCCCGGACTAGCGGGTAGGGAGACCCAGTACTTC. The chain couples TRBV5-6 to TRBJ2-5; 11 nucleotides line up with TRBD2. The CDR3 covers 15 residues. Germline V gene data show CDR1 as SGHDT and CDR2 as YYEEEE. With V trimmed by 4 bases and J by 5 bases, 7 bases remained unmatched.

The chain joins TRBV5-1 to TRBJ2-2; possibly TRBD2 for D (6 bases). This CDR3 region has 17 residues. The germline gives CDR1 SGHRS, CDR2 YFSETQ. Trimming shortened V by 3 bases and J by 4 bases, and 19 bases separated the two germline ends. This CDR3 is CASSSNPPGLSTGELFF. The CDR3, as DNA: TGCGCCAGCAGCTCCAACCCCCCGGGACTGAGCACCGGGGAGCTGTTTTTT.

This clone appeared a few times. CDR3 in amino acids: CATTTGGNAYRQYF. The CDR3 bases are TGTGCCACAACTACAGGGGGGAACGCCTATAGGCAGTACTTC. The chain links TRBV10-3 to TRBJ2-5; 8 bases align to TRBD1. The V and J ends lost 10 bases and 11 bases, in that order; junction bases with no gene match: 18. Germline V lookup: CDR1 ENHRY, CDR2 SYGVKD. CDR3 length: 14 amino acids.

The chain has TRBV28 and TRBJ2-6; 8 nucleotides match TRBD1. V was pared by 0 bases and J by 4 bases, with 11 bases of the junction left unmatched. There are 19 residues in the CDR3. Germline CDR1 reads MDHEN; CDR2 reads SYDVKM. CDR3 region: CASSLWPGGPNGGANVLTF. In DNA, the CDR3 is TGTGCCAGCAGTTTATGGCCAGGGGGCCCTAACGGAGGGGCCAACGTCCTGACTTTC.

The V call is TRBV4-3, the J call TRBJ2-3; D is possibly TRBD1 (5 bases). The V end lost 4 bases, the J end lost 1 base, and 12 bases lay between the germline ends. The CDR3 totals 15 residues. Germline V gives CDR1 LGHNA, CDR2 YSLEER. CDR3 DNA sequence: TGCGCCAGCAGCCTCCAGGGTGAGGGCACAGATACGCAGTATTTT. Residues: CASSLQGEGTDTQYF.

This clone was detected ten times or more. The genes are TRBV18 and TRBJ1-5; no firm D call. Per germline, CDR1 KGHSH and CDR2 LQKENI. The CDR3 spans 14 residues. V lost 3 bases to trimming and J lost 2 bases, with 8 bases between them. CDR3 DNA: TGTGCCAGCTCACCTTCGGTTGGCAATCAGCCCCAGCATTTT. Amino acids: CASSPSVGNQPQHF.

This clone was found a few times. V gene TRBV30 combines with J gene TRBJ1-2; D is unresolved. The CDR3 length is 11 residues. Germline CDR1 reads GTSNPN; CDR2 reads SVGIG (reference sequence). The V end was cut by 3 bases, the J end by 8 bases, with 10 bases between. CDR3 in amino acids: CAWSWEAGYTF. Written as DNA, the CDR3 is TGTGCCTGGAGCTGGGAGGCGGGCTACACCTTC.